The T cell receptor beta chain described here comes from a study of blood T cell repertoires in COVID-19. Study-level background: Sources were T cells, B-cell-depleted T cells, or PBMCs; the material itself was cDNA or gDNA.

In the authors' methods: For nucleated cells, counts were estimated from reference gene primer amplification. Sequenced by immunoSEQ multiplex PCR; TCRdb stores in-frame clones only, minus some. The D gene and trimming were derived from the DNA, and the V and J assignments and clone size from that table. The sample holds about 140,000 clones; around 87% are singletons and the top ten take roughly 37%. With 2 bases clipped from V and 8 bases from J, the junction kept 8 bases outside the gene matches. This CDR3 region has 15 residues. CDR1 SGHNT and CDR2 YYREEE come from the germline V gene (reference sequence).

This TCR was sampled from a man in his forties or fifties who had recovered from COVID-19. Sequenced: peripheral blood. The rearrangement joins TRBV5-4 to TRBJ1-4, with 8 bases identical to TRBD1. The CDR3 region is CASSFRRGLHEKLFF. DNA for the CDR3: TGTGCCAGCAGCTTCCGCAGGGGGCTGCACGAAAAACTGTTTTTT. Together with reference TRBV5-4 and TRBJ1-4, the CDR3 gives the full variable domain: ETGVTQSPTHLIKTRGQQVTLRCSSQSGHNTVSWYQQALGQGPQFIFQYYREEENGRGNFPPRFSGLQFPNYSSELNVNALELDDSALYLCASSFRRGLHEKLFFGSGTQLSVL.